The sequence of this T cell receptor beta chain was determined in a study of cytomegalovirus exposure and HLA in healthy donors. The wider study: An early release of data contained about 85 million unique TCRs, which came from HLA-typed donors. Findings of the study overall: A later analysis by the authors found several of the most significant clusters apparently linked to common viral pathogens. Reportedly, cytomegalovirus status was diagnosed with high sensitivity and specificity. V- and J-gene trimming of TCR beta was linked (in a later analysis) to a missense DCLRE1C variant.

This clone appeared once. Its target is not known. Germline loops: CDR1 SGHRS, CDR2 YFSETQ. There are 15 residues in the CDR3. Trimming removed 5 bases from V and 3 bases from J, with 17 bases in between. PCR primers comprised 60 Vbeta and 13 Jbeta primers. Using immunoSEQ multiplex PCR, the repertoire was profiled, and TCRdb retains in-frame clones only, with some absent. The profile shows 85,000 to 100,000 clones, approximately 82% of them singletons. The specimen sequenced was PBMCs. This TCR was recovered from a female donor in good health and CMV-seropositive. V gene TRBV5-1 combines with J gene TRBJ1-1, with D possibly matching TRBD1 (5 bases). The CDR3 sequence: CASSPTARGYTEAFF. CDR3 bases: TGCGCCAGCAGTCCTACTGCCCGGGGGTACACTGAAGCTTTCTTT.